Listed here are 13 T cell receptor beta chains from one sample, sequenced in a study of identical twins. Using its own MiXCR run on the 5' RACE reads, TCRdb lists one record per CDR3 protein. The top ten hold 40% of the sample, which has about 200,000 distinct CDR3 sequences, 15% to 20% seen once. These same data were also listed under a study on T cells expressing NK-cell markers.

The sample comprised CD8+ T cells sorted from blood. The receptors were sampled from a woman between 18 and 29 years old in good health.

This clonotype occurred a few times. The V and J genes are TRBV2 and TRBJ2-1; 12 bases match TRBD2. Losses at the gene ends were 4 bases for V and 2 bases for J; bases not matched to a gene: 0. The CDR3 runs 15 residues. In germline, CDR1 is SNHLY, CDR2 FYNNEI. DNA for the CDR3: TGTGCCAGCAGTGGGACTAGCGGGACCTACAATGAGCAGTTCTTC. Its translation: CASSGTSGTYNEQFF.

This clonotype was counted ten times or more. The DNA for the CDR3 is TGCGCCAGCAGCCAAGATCGTCGGCAGGGGTCCTACGAGCAGTACTTC. Its translation is CASSQDRRQGSYEQYF. The chain recombines TRBV4-1 with TRBJ2-7; tentatively, D is TRBD1 (6 bases). Looked up from germline, CDR1 is MGHRA and CDR2 is YSYEKL. The germline V and J ends were trimmed by 0 bases and 1 base, with 13 bases remaining between them. CDR3 length: 16 amino acids.

The chain is built from TRBV12-3 or TRBV12-4 and TRBJ1-1; possibly TRBD1 for D (6 bases). CDR3 length: 14 residues. Trimming removed 5 bases at V and 4 bases at J, with 14 bases between. CDR3 DNA: TGTGCCAGCAGTGGGGCCGCCAGGGGCACTGAAGCTTTCTTT. Protein product: CASSGAARGTEAFF.

This clonotype was counted a few times. This chain connects TRBV7-9 to TRBJ2-7; D is unresolved. V lost 4 bases and J 1 base, leaving 11 bases between the germline ends. The germline CDR1 and CDR2 sequences are SEHNR and FQNEAQ (reference sequence). The CDR3 loop spans 14 amino acids. The CDR3 sequence is CASSSSADSYEQYF. The CDR3 nucleotides read TGTGCCAGCAGCTCCTCGGCGGATTCCTACGAGCAGTACTTC.

This clonotype was found many times. CDR3 sequence reads: CASSAPNRASGELFF. The CDR3, as DNA: TGTGCCAGCAGCGCTCCAAACAGGGCCTCCGGGGAGCTGTTTTTT. The V call is TRBV7-9, the J call TRBJ2-2; perhaps TRBD1 as D (6 bases). Trimming cost V 5 bases and J 6 bases, with 16 bases left between them. The CDR3 loop spans 15 amino acids. CDR1 is SEHNR and CDR2 is FQNEAQ in the germline V gene (reference sequence).

The V call is TRBV6-1, the J call TRBJ2-3; 8 nucleotides match TRBD2. Germline trimming cut 6 bases from V and 4 bases from J; bases unmatched to any gene: 9. The germline V gene encodes CDR1 MNHNS and CDR2 SASEGT. This CDR3 region has 15 residues. CDR3 sequence: CASRSGGGLADTQYF. In nucleotides, the CDR3 is TGTGCCAGCAGGAGCGGCGGGGGGCTCGCAGATACGCAGTATTTT.

This clonotype was seen repeatedly, ten times or more. V is TRBV7-2 and J is TRBJ2-7; unclear D gene. The ends were cut back, 1 base at V and 0 bases at J, with 1 base in the middle. The CDR3 extends over 12 amino acids. From germline, CDR1 is SGHTA and CDR2 FQGNSA. The CDR3 sequence: CASSLVSYEQYF. CDR3 coding DNA: TGTGCCAGCAGCTTAGTCTCCTACGAGCAGTACTTC.

This clonotype has just a few counts. The rearrangement uses TRBV20-1 and TRBJ1-5; D perhaps matches TRBD1 (6 bases). Looked up from germline, CDR1 is DFQATT and CDR2 is SNEGSKA (reference sequence). This CDR3 has 15 residues. Trimming took off 1 base at V and 7 bases at J, with 17 bases between the two ends. This CDR3 is CSARGQGRVRQPQHF. The DNA of the CDR3 is TGCAGTGCTAGAGGTCAGGGGCGGGTGAGGCAGCCCCAGCATTTT.

V is TRBV6-5 and J is TRBJ2-2; D uncertain. Trimming removed 4 bases from V and 3 bases from J, with 3 bases in between. Per the germline V gene, CDR1 is MNHEY and CDR2 is SVGAGI. This CDR3 is 12 amino acids long. Here the CDR3 DNA reads TGTGCCAGCAGTTGGTACACCGGGGAGCTGTTTTTT. Protein product: CASSWYTGELFF.

This clonotype was detected only a few times. CDR3 sequence (DNA): TGTGCCAGCAGTTTAATGGGGGCAGAGACCCAGTACTTC. Translated: CASSLMGAETQYF. The V call is TRBV27, the J call TRBJ2-5; tentative D call: TRBD1 (6 bases). This CDR3 region has 13 residues. With 2 bases removed from V and 4 bases from J, the gap between germline ends came to 8 bases. The V gene's germline CDR1 is MNHEY and CDR2 SMNVEV (reference sequence).

The V and J genes are TRBV13 and TRBJ2-7, with TRBD1 identical over 9 bases. V gave up 2 bases and J gave up 2 bases; unmatched junction bases: 10. The CDR3 is 17 residues long. Germline values: CDR1 PRHDT, CDR2 FYEKMQ (reference sequence). Here the CDR3 DNA reads TGTGCCAGCAGCTTAACTCCAGGACAGGGGACAACCTACGAGCAGTACTTC. Its translation is CASSLTPGQGTTYEQYF.

This clonotype was seen a handful of times. V is TRBV30 and J is TRBJ2-3; tentatively, D is TRBD2 (5 bases). V was shortened by 1 base and J by 3 bases, with 17 bases between the two germline ends. Per germline, CDR1 GTSNPN and CDR2 SVGIG (reference sequence). This CDR3 has 16 amino acids. The DNA for the CDR3 is TGTGCCTGGAGTGGGATGGACGGACTCGGAACAGATACGCAGTATTTT. It codes for CAWSGMDGLGTDTQYF.

This rearrangement joins TRBV15 to TRBJ1-5; D is ambiguous. The CDR3 covers 15 residues. Trimming took 1 base from V and 1 from J, leaving 8 bases between them. Germline CDR1 reads LNHNV; CDR2 reads YYDKDF (reference sequence). The CDR3 region is CATSRVKGSNQPQHF. CDR3 bases: TGTGCCACCAGCAGAGTAAAAGGGAGCAATCAGCCCCAGCATTTT.